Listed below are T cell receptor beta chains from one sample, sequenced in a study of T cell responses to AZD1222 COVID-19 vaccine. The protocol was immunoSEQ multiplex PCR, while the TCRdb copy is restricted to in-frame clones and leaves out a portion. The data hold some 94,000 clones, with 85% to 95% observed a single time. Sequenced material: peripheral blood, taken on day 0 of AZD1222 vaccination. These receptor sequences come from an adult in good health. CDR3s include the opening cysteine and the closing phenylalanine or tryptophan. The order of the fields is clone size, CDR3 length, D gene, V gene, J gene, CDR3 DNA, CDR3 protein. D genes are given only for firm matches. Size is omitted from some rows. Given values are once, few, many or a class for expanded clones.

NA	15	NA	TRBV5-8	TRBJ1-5	TGTGCCAGCAGTTATGGAATCAAGGAAATTCAGCCCCAGCATTTT	CASSYGIKEIQPQHF
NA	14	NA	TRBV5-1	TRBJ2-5	TGCGCCAGCAGCCGTGGGCTTGGGCGAGAGACCCAGTACTTC	CASSRGLGRETQYF
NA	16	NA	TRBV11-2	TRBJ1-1	TGTGCCAGCAGCCCCCTCTCCAGGGGCAGAGACACTGAAGCTTTCTTT	CASSPLSRGRDTEAFF
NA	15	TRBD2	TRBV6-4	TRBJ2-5	TGTGCCAGCAGTCGACTAGCGGGGGGGCAAGAGACCCAGTACTTC	CASSRLAGGQETQYF
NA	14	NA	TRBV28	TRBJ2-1	TGTGCCAGCTGGGCCCCGAGCTCCTACAATGAGCAGTTCTTC	CASWAPSSYNEQFF
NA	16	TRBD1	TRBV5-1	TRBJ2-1	TGCGCCAGCAGCACGGCCGGGACAGGGGTGCTAAATGAGCAGTTCTTC	CASSTAGTGVLNEQFF
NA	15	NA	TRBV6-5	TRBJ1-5	TGTGCCAGCAGAGACGGCTATTATAGCAATCAGCCCCAGCATTTT	CASRDGYYSNQPQHF
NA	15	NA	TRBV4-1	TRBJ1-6	TGCGCCAGCAGCCAAGATCCGCTGACGAATTCACCCCTCCACTTT	CASSQDPLTNSPLHF
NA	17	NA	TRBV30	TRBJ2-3	TGTGCCTGGACGGGGGCTCTCCTAGCCTCTAGCACAGATACGCAGTATTTT	CAWTGALLASSTDTQYF
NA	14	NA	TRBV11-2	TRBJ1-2	TGTGCCAGCAGCTTAGGAGTAGCGGAATATGGCTACACCTTC	CASSLGVAEYGYTF
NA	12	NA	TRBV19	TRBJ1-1	TGTGCCAGTGGTATTACGAACACTGAAGCTTTCTTT	CASGITNTEAFF
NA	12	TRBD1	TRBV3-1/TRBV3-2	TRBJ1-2	TGTGCCAGCAGCCAAGATGGGGCAGGGGGAGACTTC	CASSQDGAGGDF
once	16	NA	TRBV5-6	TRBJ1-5	TGTGCCAGCAGCTCCCGACAGTTGGGGAGCAATCAGCCCCAGCATTTT	CASSSRQLGSNQPQHF
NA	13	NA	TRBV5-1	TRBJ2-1	TGCGCCAGCAGCTTGGGTTCGGGGGATGAGCAGTTCTTC	CASSLGSGDEQFF
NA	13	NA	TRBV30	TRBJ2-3	TGTGCCTGGAGTGAAGGATTAGCCAGGACGCAGTATTTT	CAWSEGLARTQYF
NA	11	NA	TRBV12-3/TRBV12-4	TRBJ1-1	TGTGCCAGCAGAGGACAAGATGAAGCTTTCTTT	CASRGQDEAFF
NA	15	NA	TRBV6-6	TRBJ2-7	TGTGCCAGCAGCTCCCGCGACAAATCCTCCTACGAGCAGTACTTC	CASSSRDKSSYEQYF
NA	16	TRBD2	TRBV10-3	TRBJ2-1	TGTGCCATCAGTGAGTCGACTAGCGGGGGGGCCAATGAGCAGTTCTTC	CAISESTSGGANEQFF
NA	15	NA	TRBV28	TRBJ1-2	TGTGCCAGCAGGCCCGAAGGTAGGACTAACTATGGCTACACCTTC	CASRPEGRTNYGYTF
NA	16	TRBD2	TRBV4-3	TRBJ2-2	TGCGCCAGCAGCCCTGAGGGGAGGGCGAACACCGGGGAGCTGTTTTTT	CASSPEGRANTGELFF
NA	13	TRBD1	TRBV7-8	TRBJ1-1	TGTGCCAGCAGCCGGACAGGGGACACTGAAGCTTTCTTT	CASSRTGDTEAFF
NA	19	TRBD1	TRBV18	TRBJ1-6	TGTGCCAGCTCACCCAATTTAACGGGGACAGGGGGCGGTAATTCACCCCTCCACTTT	CASSPNLTGTGGGNSPLHF
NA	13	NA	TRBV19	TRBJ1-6	TGTGCCAGTAATGCAAGGGGGAATTCACCCCTCCACTTT	CASNARGNSPLHF
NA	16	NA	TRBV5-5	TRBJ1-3	TGTGCCAGCAGCTTGGCCGGCACAGCCTCTGGAAACACCATATATTTT	CASSLAGTASGNTIYF
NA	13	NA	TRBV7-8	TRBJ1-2	TGTGCCAGCAGCGAAGAGGGGAATCTGGGCTACACCTTC	CASSEEGNLGYTF
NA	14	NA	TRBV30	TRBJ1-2	TGTGCCTGGAGCGGACCAGGGCTCCCGTATGGCTACACCTTC	CAWSGPGLPYGYTF
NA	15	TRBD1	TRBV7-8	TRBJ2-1	TGTGCCAGCAGCTCGACAGGGGGCTCCTACAATGAGCAGTTCTTC	CASSSTGGSYNEQFF
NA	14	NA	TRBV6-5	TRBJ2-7	TGTGCCAGCAGTTCCGGGACGCTAACCTACGAGCAGTACTTC	CASSSGTLTYEQYF
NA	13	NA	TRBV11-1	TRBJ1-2	TGTGCCAGCAGCTGGGGCAGTAACTATGGCTACACCTTC	CASSWGSNYGYTF
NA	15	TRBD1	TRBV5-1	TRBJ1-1	TGCGCCAGCAGCTCGAATCAAAAAACAGGGGCTGAAGCTTTCTTT	CASSSNQKTGAEAFF
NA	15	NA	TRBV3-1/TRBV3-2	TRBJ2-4	TGTGCCAGCAGCCAAGCTGGGTCCGCCAAAAACATTCAGTACTTC	CASSQAGSAKNIQYF
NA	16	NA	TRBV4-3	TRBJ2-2	TGCGCCAGCAGCCAATGGGTCGGGAGAGGTCCCGGGGAGCTGTTTTTT	CASSQWVGRGPGELFF
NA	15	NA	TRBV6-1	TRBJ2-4	TGTGCCAGCAGTGAAGACCCGATGGCCAAAAACATTCAGTACTTC	CASSEDPMAKNIQYF
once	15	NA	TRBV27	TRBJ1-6	TGTGCCAGCAGTTTATATTTAGAATATAATTCACCCCTCCACTTT	CASSLYLEYNSPLHF
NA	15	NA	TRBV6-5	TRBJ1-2	TGTGCCAGCAAGAAGGGGGGAGGGCTGGGGTATGGCTACACCTTC	CASKKGGGLGYGYTF
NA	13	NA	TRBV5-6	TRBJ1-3	TGTGCCAGCTCCCAGGCCTCTGGAAACACCATATATTTT	CASSQASGNTIYF
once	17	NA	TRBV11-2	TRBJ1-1	TGTGCCAGCAGCTTAGTTCTGGGTCTGGTAGGGGACACTGAAGCTTTCTTT	CASSLVLGLVGDTEAFF
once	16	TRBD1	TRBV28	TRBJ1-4	TGTGCCACTCGGGACAGGGGGTTTGGAACTAATGAAAAACTGTTTTTT	CATRDRGFGTNEKLFF
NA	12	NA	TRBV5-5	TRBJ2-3	TGTGCCAGCAGCATAAGAGGAGATACGCAGTATTTT	CASSIRGDTQYF
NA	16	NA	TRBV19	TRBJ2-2	TGTGCCAGTAGTATCGGGGGGCGGGGATACACCGGGGAGCTGTTTTTT	CASSIGGRGYTGELFF